The 30 T cell receptor beta chains below come from one sample, sequenced in a study of blood T cell repertoires in COVID-19. Clones were sequenced by immunoSEQ multiplex PCR, and TCRdb holds only the in-frame ones, with some missing. The sample carries 250,000 to 350,000 clones, approximately 86% recorded once. Sequencing was done on a sample of peripheral blood. These receptors came from a woman in her 50s who had recovered from COVID-19.

For this clone: Other DNA sequences from this sample encode an identical CDR3 as well. DNA of the CDR3: TGTGCCTGGAGTAGAGACAGGGGTTTCTATGGCTACACCTTC. This translates into CAWSRDRGFYGYTF. This chain uses TRBV30 with TRBJ1-2; 8 bases are shared with TRBD1. The CDR3 consists of 14 residues. Germline CDR1 and CDR2: GTSNPN and SVGIG (reference sequence). Losses at the gene ends were 2 bases for V and 4 bases for J; bases not matched to a gene: 6.

The chain has TRBV19 and TRBJ2-2; the match to TRBD1 covers 7 bases. The CDR3 is 16 amino acids. J lost 4 bases, V lost 5 bases, and 10 bases had no gene match. Germline V gene sequence: CDR1 LNHDA, CDR2 SQIVND (reference sequence). The CDR3, as DNA: TGTGCCAGTAGTCTCAAGACAGGGATTAGCACCGGGGAGCTGTTTTTT. This sequence encodes CASSLKTGISTGELFF.

The V gene is TRBV19, the J gene TRBJ1-5; D uncertain. Per germline, CDR1 LNHDA and CDR2 SQIVND (reference sequence). The CDR3 has 15 amino acids. V lost 2 bases and J 1 base, leaving 9 bases between the germline ends. In nucleotides, the CDR3 is TGTGCCAGTAGTATATCACAGATGAGCAATCAGCCCCAGCATTTT. Its translation: CASSISQMSNQPQHF.

The rearrangement links TRBV5-1 to TRBJ1-2; weak D call: TRBD1 (6 bases). Trimming left V 7 bases short and J 1 base short, with 14 bases between. Germline CDR1 is SGHRS and CDR2 is YFSETQ. This CDR3 is built from 14 residues. This CDR3 reads CASSGGFDNYGYTF. Written as DNA, the CDR3 is TGCGCCAGCTCTGGGGGCTTCGATAACTATGGCTACACCTTC.

This chain uses TRBV30 with TRBJ2-3, with 9 bases matching TRBD1. This CDR3 region has 15 residues. The germline CDR1 and CDR2 sequences are GTSNPN and SVGIG (reference sequence). The trim removed 0 bases at V and 5 bases at J, leaving 6 bases unmatched. The CDR3 sequence is CAWSVPGQGQDTQYF. The CDR3, as DNA: TGTGCCTGGAGTGTGCCGGGACAGGGTCAAGATACGCAGTATTTT.

This rearrangement joins TRBV19 to TRBJ2-7; maybe TRBD2 (6 bases). CDR1 is LNHDA, CDR2 SQIVND, per germline (reference sequence). CDR3 length equals 16 residues. Trimming left V 3 bases short and J 0 bases short, with 15 bases between. This CDR3 reads CASSMEGTRNSYEQYF. DNA for the CDR3: TGTGCCAGTAGTATGGAGGGCACCAGGAACTCCTACGAGCAGTACTTC.

The chain carries TRBV5-1 and TRBJ1-1; no reliable D call. V was clipped by 5 bases and J by 0 bases, with 8 bases between them. This CDR3 spans 13 amino acids. Germline CDR1 is SGHRS and CDR2 is YFSETQ. CDR3 DNA: TGCGCCAGCAGGGTAACAGTGAACACTGAAGCTTTCTTT. Translated, it gives CASRVTVNTEAFF.

This chain uses TRBV29-1 with TRBJ2-1; D remains ambiguous. Trimming took off 0 bases at V and 7 bases at J, with 10 bases between the two ends. The CDR3 loop spans 13 amino acids. Germline values: CDR1 SQVTM, CDR2 ANQGSEA. The CDR3 reads CSVEEIVVNEQFF. DNA of the CDR3: TGCAGCGTTGAAGAGATAGTGGTAAATGAGCAGTTCTTC.

The chain recombines TRBV6-5 with TRBJ1-2; TRBD1 agrees at 8 bases. The CDR3 extends over 13 amino acids. Germline loops: CDR1 MNHEY, CDR2 SVGAGI. V was clipped by 8 bases and J by 6 bases; unmatched bases: 8. In nucleotides, the CDR3 is TGTGCCAGCGGCGACAGGGGAGTTCATGGCTACACCTTC. This translates into CASGDRGVHGYTF.

The genes are TRBV7-9 and TRBJ2-7; 8 bases align to TRBD2. With 6 bases clipped from V and 5 bases from J, the junction kept 18 bases outside the gene matches. This CDR3 has 17 amino acids. CDR1 and CDR2 (germline): SEHNR, FQNEAQ (reference sequence). CDR3 nucleotides: TGTGCCAGCAGACACGGGGCGGCGGGGGGCAATGGGAACGAGCAGTACTTC. This codes for CASRHGAAGGNGNEQYF. The whole variable domain, filled in from reference TRBV7-9 and TRBJ2-7, reads DTGVSQNPRHKITKRGQNVTFRCDPISEHNRLYWYRQTLGQGPEFLTYFQNEAQLEKSRLLSDRFSAERPKGSFSTLEIQRTEQGDSAMYLCASRHGAAGGNGNEQYFGPGTRLTVT.

The rearrangement uses TRBV5-1 and TRBJ2-5; 12 bases agree with TRBD1. After removal of 5 bases from V and 5 bases from J, the junction contained 4 bases not matched to a gene. This CDR3 contains 14 residues. From germline, CDR1 is SGHRS and CDR2 YFSETQ. The CDR3 DNA reads TGCGCCAGCAGAGGGACAGGGGGCATGGAGACCCAGTACTTC. It specifies CASRGTGGMETQYF. Full variable domain (missing parts from reference TRBV5-1 and TRBJ2-5): KAGVTQTPRYLIKTRGQQVTLSCSPISGHRSVSWYQQTPGQGLQFLFEYFSETQRNKGNFPGRFSGRQFSNSRSEMNVSTLELGDSALYLCASRGTGGMETQYFGPGTRLLVL.

The chain carries TRBV2 and TRBJ1-4; 8 positions match TRBD1. This CDR3 spans 14 amino acids. Germline V CDR1 and CDR2: SNHLY, FYNNEI. With V trimmed by 8 bases and J by 8 bases, 10 bases remained unmatched. The CDR3 DNA reads TGTGCCAGCCAGTGGGCAGGGGGCCTCGAAAAACTGTTTTTT. It is translated as CASQWAGGLEKLFF. Full variable domain (rest looked up from reference TRBV2 and TRBJ1-4): EPEVTQTPSHQVTQMGQEVILRCVPISNHLYFYWYRQILGQKVEFLVSFYNNEISEKSEIFDDQFSVERPDGSNFTLKIRSTKLEDSAMYFCASQWAGGLEKLFFGSGTQLSVL.

This clone was recorded only once. This chain connects TRBV7-2 to TRBJ2-7; 8 bases line up with TRBD1. This CDR3 region has 16 residues. CDR1 is SGHTA, CDR2 FQGNSA, per germline. Trimming took 1 base from V and 4 from J; bases not matched to a gene: 9. CDR3 loop: CASSLGEQGVGYEQYF. CDR3 DNA: TGTGCCAGCAGCTTAGGAGAACAGGGGGTTGGATACGAGCAGTACTTC.

This sequence joins TRBV18 and TRBJ1-2; 10 nucleotides agree with TRBD1. The junction had 8 bases not matched to a gene; V was cut back by 1 base and J by 3 bases. The CDR3 has 17 residues. CDR1 KGHSH and CDR2 LQKENI come from the germline V gene. The CDR3 is CASSPLIVGQGDYGYTF. In DNA, the CDR3 is TGTGCCAGCTCACCACTTATCGTCGGACAGGGGGACTATGGCTACACCTTC.

V and J are TRBV30 and TRBJ1-1, with a weak D call TRBD1 (6 bases). V was trimmed by 2 bases and J by 6 bases, leaving 13 bases between them. CDR1 is GTSNPN and CDR2 is SVGIG in the germline V gene (reference sequence). The CDR3 sequence is 13 residues long. In DNA form, the CDR3 reads TGTGCCTGGAGTCAGGGGATAGAAGCTGAAGCTTTCTTT. Translation: CAWSQGIEAEAFF.

V gene TRBV5-1 combines with J gene TRBJ1-2; 11 nucleotides align to TRBD1. Germline assignment: CDR1 SGHRS and CDR2 YFSETQ. Trimming cost V 4 bases and J 8 bases; bases outside gene matches: 10. The CDR3 is 15 amino acids. CDR3 DNA: TGCGCCAGCAGCCCACGGACAGGGGGCTCTGGAGGCTACACCTTC. It codes for CASSPRTGGSGGYTF.

This chain uses TRBV27 with TRBJ1-2; 9 nucleotides align to TRBD1. Germline V lookup: CDR1 MNHEY, CDR2 SMNVEV (reference sequence). Germline trimming cut 3 bases from V and 8 bases from J; bases unmatched to any gene: 7. This CDR3 spans 14 amino acids. The CDR3 nucleotides are TGTGCCAGCAGTTTGCGGGACAGGGATGGCGGCTACACCTTC. It specifies CASSLRDRDGGYTF.

V gene TRBV29-1 combines with J gene TRBJ2-5; D remains ambiguous. This CDR3 comprises 12 residues. V was shortened by 3 bases and J by 4 bases, with 9 bases between the two germline ends. CDR1 is SQVTM and CDR2 is ANQGSEA in the germline V gene. The CDR3 is CSVDISGETQYF. Written as DNA, the CDR3 is TGCAGCGTTGACATATCGGGAGAGACCCAGTACTTC.

J is TRBJ2-2 and V is TRBV7-3; TRBD1 matches at 7 bases. V shed 5 bases, J shed 6 bases, and the junction held 6 bases outside the gene matches. The CDR3 contains 14 residues. Germline lookup yields CDR1 SGHTA and CDR2 FQGTGA. Here the CDR3 DNA reads TGTGCCAGCAGCACGACAGGGTCCGCCGGGGAGCTGTTTTTT. This gives the protein CASSTTGSAGELFF. The entire variable domain, with the rest obtained from reference TRBV7-3 and TRBJ2-2, is as follows: GAGVSQTPSNKVTEKGKYVELRCDPISGHTALYWYRQSLGQGPEFLIYFQGTGAADDSGLPNDRFFAVRPEGSVSTLKIQRTERGDSAVYLCASSTTGSAGELFFGEGSRLTVL.

The chain is built from TRBV7-9 and TRBJ1-2; TRBD1 is a possible D gene (6 bases). The ends were cut back, 0 bases at V and 6 bases at J, with 14 bases in the middle. The germline CDR1 and CDR2 sequences are SEHNR and FQNEAQ (reference sequence). The CDR3 sequence is 15 residues long. The CDR3 DNA follows: TGTGCCAGCAGCTTAGCTGTAGGGGGAAGGAATGGCTACACCTTC. Its protein product is CASSLAVGGRNGYTF.

This clone occurred once. The chain couples TRBV6-2 or TRBV6-3 to TRBJ2-1; maybe TRBD1 (5 bases). Trimming took 5 bases from V and 0 from J, leaving 17 bases between them. CDR1 MNHEY and CDR2 SVGEGT come from the germline V gene. The CDR3 length is 17 residues. The CDR3 loop is CASSRQSRQTSYNEQFF. As DNA, the CDR3 is TGTGCCAGCAGTCGCCAGTCCCGACAGACCTCCTACAATGAGCAGTTCTTC.

The gene calls are TRBV15 and TRBJ1-3, with a weak D call TRBD1 (6 bases). Trimming pared 0 bases from V and 4 bases from J, leaving 10 bases between. Germline-derived CDR1 and CDR2 are LNHNV and YYDKDF (reference sequence). The CDR3 has 15 residues. CDR3 bases: TGTGCCACCAGCAGAGATAGGGGGAGCGGAAACACCATATATTTT. Protein product: CATSRDRGSGNTIYF.

The chain employs TRBV19 and TRBJ2-7, with 8 positions matching TRBD2. Germline CDR1 and CDR2: LNHDA and SQIVND (reference sequence). Trimming at V came to 8 bases and at J to 4 bases, leaving 10 bases not matched to a gene. This CDR3 is 14 amino acids long. The CDR3 coding sequence is TGTGCCAGTTCAATGGGCCGGGGGGGGTACGAGCAGTACTTC. Translating it yields CASSMGRGGYEQYF. Together with reference TRBV19 and TRBJ2-7, the CDR3 gives the full variable domain: DGGITQSPKYLFRKEGQNVTLSCEQNLNHDAMYWYRQDPGQGLRLIYYSQIVNDFQKGDIAEGYSVSREKKESFPLTVTSAQKNPTAFYLCASSMGRGGYEQYFGPGTRLTVT.

The rearrangement links TRBV19 to TRBJ2-1; 8 bases are shared with TRBD1. This CDR3 is built from 11 residues. Germline-derived CDR1 and CDR2 are LNHDA and SQIVND (reference sequence). V lost 4 bases to trimming and J lost 13 bases; unmatched junction nucleotides: 3. The CDR3 DNA sequence: TGTGCCAGTAGTACTGGACAGGGACAGTTCTTC. This encodes CASSTGQGQFF.

CDR3: CASSIRRDNYGYTF. DNA of the CDR3: TGTGCCAGTAGTATACGAAGAGATAACTATGGCTACACCTTC. The J gene is TRBJ1-2, the V gene TRBV19; D ambiguous. This CDR3 is 14 amino acids long. Deletions cut 2 bases from V and 1 base from J, with 8 bases between. Germline assignment: CDR1 LNHDA and CDR2 SQIVND (reference sequence). The variable domain in full, completed from reference TRBV19 and TRBJ1-2, reads DGGITQSPKYLFRKEGQNVTLSCEQNLNHDAMYWYRQDPGQGLRLIYYSQIVNDFQKGDIAEGYSVSREKKESFPLTVTSAQKNPTAFYLCASSIRRDNYGYTFGSGTRLTVV.

V and J are TRBV6-1 and TRBJ2-7; D remains unclear. Deletions cut 2 bases from V and 2 bases from J, with 10 bases between. Looked up from germline, CDR1 is MNHNS and CDR2 is SASEGT. The CDR3 totals 14 residues. The CDR3, as DNA: TGTGCCAGCAGTGAATATAGTTTCACCTACGAGCAGTACTTC. It specifies CASSEYSFTYEQYF.

This chain links TRBV7-2 with TRBJ2-7; no firm D call. This CDR3 contains 12 residues. Trimming removed 7 bases from V and 6 bases from J, with 13 bases in between. CDR1 is SGHTA and CDR2 is FQGNSA in the germline V gene. Here the CDR3 DNA reads TGTGCCAGCAACCGACAAATCGGCGAGCAGTACTTC. The encoded protein is CASNRQIGEQYF.

V gene TRBV29-1 combines with J gene TRBJ2-5, with TRBD2 identical over 7 bases. V shed 3 bases and J 4 bases; nucleotides not matched to a gene: 8. This CDR3 contains 14 residues. Germline V gives CDR1 SQVTM, CDR2 ANQGSEA. CDR3: CSVEASGRGETQYF. Here the CDR3 DNA reads TGCAGCGTTGAGGCTTCGGGGAGGGGAGAGACCCAGTACTTC.

The chain joins TRBV9 to TRBJ2-7; 11 nucleotides agree with TRBD2. Germline assignment: CDR1 SGDLS and CDR2 YYNGEE. CDR3 length: 14 residues. With V trimmed by 6 bases and J by 3 bases, 5 bases remained unmatched. CDR3 protein: CASTPGLADYEQYF. Written as DNA, the CDR3 is TGTGCCAGCACCCCGGGACTAGCGGACTACGAGCAGTACTTC. Combining the CDR3 with reference TRBV9 and TRBJ2-7 gives the whole variable domain DSGVTQTPKHLITATGQRVTLRCSPRSGDLSVYWYQQSLDQGLQFLIQYYNGEERAKGNILERFSAQQFPDLHSELNLSSLELGDSALYFCASTPGLADYEQYFGPGTRLTVT.

This chain connects TRBV14 to TRBJ1-2; D is possibly TRBD1 (5 bases). The CDR3 covers 17 residues. The V gene lost 3 bases and the J gene lost 4 bases, with 21 bases spanning the gap. Germline V gene data show CDR1 as SGHDN and CDR2 as FVKESK. CDR3: CASSQTGVGRLAYGYTF. The CDR3 DNA reads as TGTGCCAGCAGCCAGACTGGAGTGGGGCGATTGGCCTATGGCTACACCTTC.